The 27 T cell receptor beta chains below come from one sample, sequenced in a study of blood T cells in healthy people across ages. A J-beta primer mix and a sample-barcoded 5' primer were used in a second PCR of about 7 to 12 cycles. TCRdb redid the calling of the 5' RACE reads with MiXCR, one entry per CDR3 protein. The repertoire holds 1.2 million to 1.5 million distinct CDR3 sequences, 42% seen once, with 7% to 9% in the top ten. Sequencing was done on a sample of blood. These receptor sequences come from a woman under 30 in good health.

The CDR3 is CATSDTSGKEQFF. DNA for the CDR3: TGTGCCACCAGTGATACTAGCGGAAAGGAGCAGTTCTTC. The genes are TRBV24-1 and TRBJ2-1; 8 positions match TRBD2. The CDR3 loop spans 13 amino acids. Trimming cost V 3 bases and J 10 bases; bases outside gene matches: 4. Germline values: CDR1 KGHDR, CDR2 SFDVKD.

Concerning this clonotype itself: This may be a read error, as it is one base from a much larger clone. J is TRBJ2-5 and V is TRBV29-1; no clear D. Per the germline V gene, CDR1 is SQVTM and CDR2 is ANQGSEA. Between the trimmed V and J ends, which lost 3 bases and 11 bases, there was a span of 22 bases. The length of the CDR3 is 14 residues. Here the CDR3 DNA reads TGCAGCGTTGACCAGGACCAGTCCTACAATGAGCAGTACTTC. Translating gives CSVDQDQSYNEQYF.

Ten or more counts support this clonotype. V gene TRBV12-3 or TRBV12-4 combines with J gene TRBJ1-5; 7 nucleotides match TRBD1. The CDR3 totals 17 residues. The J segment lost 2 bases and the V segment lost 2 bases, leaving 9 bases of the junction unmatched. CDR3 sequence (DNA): TGTGCCAGCAGTTTATCAACCAGAGGGGGCCGCAATCAGCCCCAGCATTTT. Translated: CASSLSTRGGRNQPQHF.

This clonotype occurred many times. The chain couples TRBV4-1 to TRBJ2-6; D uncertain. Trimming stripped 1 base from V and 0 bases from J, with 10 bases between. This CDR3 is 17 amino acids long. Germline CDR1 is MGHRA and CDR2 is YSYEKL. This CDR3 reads CASSQGYSNSGANVLTF. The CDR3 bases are TGCGCCAGCAGCCAAGGCTACTCAAACTCTGGGGCCAACGTCCTGACTTTC.

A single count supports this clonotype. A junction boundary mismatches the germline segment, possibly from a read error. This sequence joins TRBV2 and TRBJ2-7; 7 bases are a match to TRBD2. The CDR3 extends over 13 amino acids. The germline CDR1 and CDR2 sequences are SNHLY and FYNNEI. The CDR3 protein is CASNAGVGNERYF. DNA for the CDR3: TGTGCCAGCAACGCGGGAGTGGGCAATGAGCGGTACTTC. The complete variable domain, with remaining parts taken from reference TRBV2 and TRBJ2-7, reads EPEVTQTPSHQVTQMGQEVILRCVPISNHLYFYWYRQILGQKVEFLVSFYNNEISEKSEIFDDQFSVERPDGSNFTLKIRSTKLEDSAMYFCASNAGVGNERYFGPGTRLTVT.

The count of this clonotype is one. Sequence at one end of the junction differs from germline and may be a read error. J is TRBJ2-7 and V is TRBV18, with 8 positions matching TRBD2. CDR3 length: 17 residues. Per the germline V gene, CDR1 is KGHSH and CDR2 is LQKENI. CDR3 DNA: TGTGCCAGCTCACCAACAGCGGGGGCCTCCCTGACCTACGAGCGGTACTTC. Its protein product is CASSPTAGASLTYERYF.

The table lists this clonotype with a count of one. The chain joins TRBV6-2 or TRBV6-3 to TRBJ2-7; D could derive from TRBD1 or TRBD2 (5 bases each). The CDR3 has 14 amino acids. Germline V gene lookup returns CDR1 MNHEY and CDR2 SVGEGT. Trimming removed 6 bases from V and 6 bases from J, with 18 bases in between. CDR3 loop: CASRPGTYLTEQYF. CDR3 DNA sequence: TGTGCCAGCAGGCCCGGGACCTACTTGACCGAGCAGTACTTC.

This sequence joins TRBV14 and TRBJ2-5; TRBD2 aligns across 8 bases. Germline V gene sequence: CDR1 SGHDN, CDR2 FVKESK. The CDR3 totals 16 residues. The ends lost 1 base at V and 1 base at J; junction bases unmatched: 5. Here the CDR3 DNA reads TGTGCCAGCAGCCAAGGAGTGACTAGCGCCCAAGAGACCCAGTACTTC. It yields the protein CASSQGVTSAQETQYF.

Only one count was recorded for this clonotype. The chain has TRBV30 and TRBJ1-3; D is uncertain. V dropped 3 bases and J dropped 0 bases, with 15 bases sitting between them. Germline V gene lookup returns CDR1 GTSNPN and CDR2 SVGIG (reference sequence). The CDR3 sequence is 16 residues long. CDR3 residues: CAWSYGLPVSGNTIYF. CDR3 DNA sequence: TGTGCCTGGAGCTACGGGTTGCCAGTCTCTGGAAACACCATATATTTT.

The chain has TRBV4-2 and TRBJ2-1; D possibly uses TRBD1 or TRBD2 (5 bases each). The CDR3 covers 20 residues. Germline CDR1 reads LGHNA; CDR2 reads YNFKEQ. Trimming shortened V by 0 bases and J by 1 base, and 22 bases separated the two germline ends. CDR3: CASSQERLVPGRASYNEQFF. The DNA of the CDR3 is TGTGCCAGCAGCCAAGAAAGACTGGTTCCGGGACGAGCGTCCTACAATGAGCAGTTCTTC.

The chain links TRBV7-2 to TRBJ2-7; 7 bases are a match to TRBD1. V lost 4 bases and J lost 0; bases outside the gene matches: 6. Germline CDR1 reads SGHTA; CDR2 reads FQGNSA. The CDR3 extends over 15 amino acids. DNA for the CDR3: TGTGCCAGCAGCTACAAGACAGGGAGCTCCTACGAGCAGTACTTC. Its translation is CASSYKTGSSYEQYF.

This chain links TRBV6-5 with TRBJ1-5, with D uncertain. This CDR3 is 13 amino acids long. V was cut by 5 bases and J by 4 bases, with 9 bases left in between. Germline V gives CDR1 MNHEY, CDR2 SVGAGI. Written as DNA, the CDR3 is TGTGCCAGCAGTACTACCAGGAATCAGCCCCAGCATTTT. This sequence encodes CASSTTRNQPQHF.

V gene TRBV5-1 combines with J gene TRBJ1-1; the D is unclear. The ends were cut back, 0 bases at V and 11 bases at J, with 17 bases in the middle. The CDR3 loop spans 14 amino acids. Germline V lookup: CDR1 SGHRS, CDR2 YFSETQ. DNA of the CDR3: TGCGCCAGCAGCTTGGTCACCTCCATGGCGGAGGCTTTCTTT. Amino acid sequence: CASSLVTSMAEAFF. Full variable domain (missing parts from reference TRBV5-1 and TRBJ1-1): KAGVTQTPRYLIKTRGQQVTLSCSPISGHRSVSWYQQTPGQGLQFLFEYFSETQRNKGNFPGRFSGRQFSNSRSEMNVSTLELGDSALYLCASSLVTSMAEAFFGQGTRLTVV.

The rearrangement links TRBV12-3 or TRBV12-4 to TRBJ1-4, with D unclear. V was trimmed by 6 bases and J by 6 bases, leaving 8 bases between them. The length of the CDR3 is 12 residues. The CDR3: CASRGADEKLFF. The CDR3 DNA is TGTGCCAGCAGGGGCGCAGATGAAAAACTGTTTTTT.

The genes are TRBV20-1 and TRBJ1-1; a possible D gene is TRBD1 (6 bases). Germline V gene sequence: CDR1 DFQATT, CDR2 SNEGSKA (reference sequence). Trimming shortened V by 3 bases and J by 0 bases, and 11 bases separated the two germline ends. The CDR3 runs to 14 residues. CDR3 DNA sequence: TGCAGTGCTAGGGGACATCTCATGAACACTGAAGCTTTCTTT. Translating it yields CSARGHLMNTEAFF.

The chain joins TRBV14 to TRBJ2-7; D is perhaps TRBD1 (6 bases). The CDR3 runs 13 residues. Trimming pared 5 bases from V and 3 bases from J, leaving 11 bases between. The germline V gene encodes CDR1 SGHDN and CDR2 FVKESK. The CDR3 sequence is CASSWDTFYEQYF. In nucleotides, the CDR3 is TGTGCCAGCAGCTGGGACACCTTCTACGAGCAGTACTTC.

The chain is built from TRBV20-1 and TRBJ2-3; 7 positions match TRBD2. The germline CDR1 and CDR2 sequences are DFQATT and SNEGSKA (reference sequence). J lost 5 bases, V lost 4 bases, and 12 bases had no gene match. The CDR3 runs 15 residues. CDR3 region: CSATRLADTVDTQYF. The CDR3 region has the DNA TGCAGTGCTACCCGCCTAGCGGACACAGTAGATACGCAGTATTTT.

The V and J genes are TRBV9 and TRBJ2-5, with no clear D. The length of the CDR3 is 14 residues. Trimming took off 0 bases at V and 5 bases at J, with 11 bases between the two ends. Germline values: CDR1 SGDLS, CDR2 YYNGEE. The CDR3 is CASSVGNTKETQYF. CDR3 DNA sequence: TGTGCCAGCAGCGTAGGCAACACCAAGGAGACCCAGTACTTC.

The CDR3 region has the DNA TGTGCCAGCATTGAGACCGGACAGGGGGCTCTTGGCTACACCTTC. Amino acids: CASIETGQGALGYTF. This rearrangement joins TRBV2 to TRBJ1-2; the match to TRBD1 covers 11 bases. Germline V lookup: CDR1 SNHLY, CDR2 FYNNEI. The CDR3 is made up of 15 amino acids. Germline trimming cut 7 bases from V and 7 bases from J; bases unmatched to any gene: 11.

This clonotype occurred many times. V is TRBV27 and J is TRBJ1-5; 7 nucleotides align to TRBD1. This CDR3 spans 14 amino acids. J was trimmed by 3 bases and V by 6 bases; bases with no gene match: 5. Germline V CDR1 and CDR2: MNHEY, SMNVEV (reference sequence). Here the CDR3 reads CASSPGQDNQPQHF. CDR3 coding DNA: TGTGCCAGCAGCCCCGGACAGGACAATCAGCCCCAGCATTTT.

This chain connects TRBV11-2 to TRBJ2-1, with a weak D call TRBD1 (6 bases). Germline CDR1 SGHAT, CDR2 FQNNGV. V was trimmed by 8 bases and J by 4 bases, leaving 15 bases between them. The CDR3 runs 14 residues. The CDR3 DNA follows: TGTGCCAGCGGCCACCTGGACAGTTACAATGAGCAGTTCTTC. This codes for CASGHLDSYNEQFF.

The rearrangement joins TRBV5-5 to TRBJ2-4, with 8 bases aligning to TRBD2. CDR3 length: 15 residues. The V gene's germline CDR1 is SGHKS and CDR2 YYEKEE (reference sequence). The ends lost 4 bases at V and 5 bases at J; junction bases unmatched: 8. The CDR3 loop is CASSRLGGGQNIQYF. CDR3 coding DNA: TGTGCCAGCAGCAGACTCGGGGGGGGACAAAACATTCAGTACTTC.

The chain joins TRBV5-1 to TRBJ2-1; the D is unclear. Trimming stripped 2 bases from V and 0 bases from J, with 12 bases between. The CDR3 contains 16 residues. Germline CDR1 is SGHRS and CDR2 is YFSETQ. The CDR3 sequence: CASSFVWLSSYNEQFF. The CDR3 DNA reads TGCGCCAGCAGCTTTGTTTGGCTTAGCTCCTACAATGAGCAGTTCTTC.

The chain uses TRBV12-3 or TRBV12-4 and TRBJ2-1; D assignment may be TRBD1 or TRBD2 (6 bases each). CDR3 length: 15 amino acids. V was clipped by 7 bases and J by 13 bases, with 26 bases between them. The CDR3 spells CASTRIGGFQETQFF. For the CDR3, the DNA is TGTGCCAGCACGCGTATAGGGGGGTTCCAAGAGACCCAGTTCTTC.

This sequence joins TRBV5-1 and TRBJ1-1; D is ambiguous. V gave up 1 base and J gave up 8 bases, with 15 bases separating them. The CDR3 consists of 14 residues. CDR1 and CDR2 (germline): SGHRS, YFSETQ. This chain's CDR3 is CASSLLGNLGEAFF. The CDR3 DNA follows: TGCGCCAGCAGCTTGCTCGGGAATCTAGGCGAAGCTTTCTTT.

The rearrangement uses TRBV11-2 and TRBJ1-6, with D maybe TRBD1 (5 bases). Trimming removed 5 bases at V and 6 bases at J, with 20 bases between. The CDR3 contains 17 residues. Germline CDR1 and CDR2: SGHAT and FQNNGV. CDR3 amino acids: CASSLDGQPGGNSPLHF. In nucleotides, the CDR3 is TGTGCCAGCAGCCTCGATGGGCAACCTGGGGGTAATTCACCCCTCCACTTT.

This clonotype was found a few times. The CDR3, as DNA: TGTGCCAGCTCACCGGGCCAGTCAGGTGAAAAACTGTTTTTT. Translation: CASSPGQSGEKLFF. The V gene is TRBV18, the J gene TRBJ1-4; D ambiguous. V was cut by 3 bases and J by 7 bases, with 12 bases left in between. Looked up from germline, CDR1 is KGHSH and CDR2 is LQKENI. This CDR3 spans 14 amino acids.